Below, one TCR beta chain is given with its context. The sample holds one count of this clone. Its antigen has not been determined. The record has no base qualities; no much larger clone is one base away. The immunoSEQ Assay, a bias-controlled multiplex PCR, was used to amplify TCRbeta CDR3 regions from genomic DNA. The paper's processing steps were these. Within the assay, amplification of reference gene primers was used to estimate how many nucleated cells each sample contained. To quantify the absolute abundance of each unique TCRbeta CDR3 rearrangement, sequence reads were collapsed and filtered. For each sample, productive Simpson clonality was calculated as the square root of Simpson's diversity index across productive rearrangements. TCRdb re-hosts the immuneACCESS table, in-frame sequences only. Its copies lack some clones; in the studies checked, an unresolved V gene accounts for under half of them, and the cause for the rest is not known. V and J calls plus clone size are reproduced from that table; the DNA served to infer D and trimming. The sample data list under 500,000 clones, and around 89% of these were observed just once. The ten largest clones add up to 4% to 5.5% of the sample.

The data originate from a study of blood T cell repertoires in COVID-19 (dated by TCRdb to about 2020). For the wider study: Collaborator samples came from the United States, Italy and Spain and covered acute and convalescent phases of COVID-19. Where available, HLA class I and class II types were taken from metadata supplied by the sample provider and were not determined by assay-based typing. The sample metadata nearly always contained a de-identified subject ID, COVID-19 status, age in years and sex. Samples came from the ongoing ImmuneRACE study (first 160 participants) plus 1,254 subjects from 6 global collaborators. The repertoires were released in a freely available public database meant as a resource for research on the immune response to SARS-CoV-2. The prospective study material was composed of cDNA or gDNA derived from T cells, B-cell-depleted T cells, or PBMCs. Deeply sampled blood TCRbeta repertoires from subjects exposed to, actively infected with, or recovered from COVID-19 were included in the dataset.

The collaborating institutions used their own protocols to collect whole blood in K2EDTA tubes. For TCRbeta analysis, collaborators shipped samples as frozen whole blood, isolated PBMCs, or DNA extracted from either of those sample types. Here is what the overall study found, with its caveats: The amount of clinical and demographic metadata varied by source and participant and was provided uncurated.

From the cysteine up to the phenylalanine, the CDR3 has a length of 13 residues. CDR3 DNA is the only sequence kept; it has 39 bases, read in frame from the first base. CDR1 is given as MGHRA and CDR2 as YSYEKL, both from the germline V gene. The germline V and J ends show losses of 2 bases and 7 bases respectively, and no gene match explains 3 bases of the junction. The TCR sequence derives from a woman aged 25 to 39 with acute or convalescent COVID-19. The sequence links TRBV4-1 to TRBJ1-1, and TRBD1 matches 8 of the central bases. Sequenced material: peripheral blood. The CDR3 in this case is CASSQIGQGEAFF. The DNA reads TGCGCCAGCAGCCAAATCGGACAGGGTGAAGCTTTCTTT.